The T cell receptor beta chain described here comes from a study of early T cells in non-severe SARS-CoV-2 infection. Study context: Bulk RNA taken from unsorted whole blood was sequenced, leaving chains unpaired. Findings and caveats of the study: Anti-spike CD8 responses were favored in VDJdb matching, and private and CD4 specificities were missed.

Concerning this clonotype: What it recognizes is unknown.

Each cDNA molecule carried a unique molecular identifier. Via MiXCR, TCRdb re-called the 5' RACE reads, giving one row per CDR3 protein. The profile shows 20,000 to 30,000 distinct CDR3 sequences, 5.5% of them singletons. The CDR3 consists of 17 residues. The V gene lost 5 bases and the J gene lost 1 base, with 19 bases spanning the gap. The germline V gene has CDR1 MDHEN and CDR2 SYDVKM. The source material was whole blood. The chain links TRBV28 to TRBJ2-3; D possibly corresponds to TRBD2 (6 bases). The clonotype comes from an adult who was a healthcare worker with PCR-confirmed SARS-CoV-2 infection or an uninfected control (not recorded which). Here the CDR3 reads CASSRPRRGPRTDTQYF. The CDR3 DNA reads TGTGCCAGCAGTCGTCCGAGGAGGGGACCTCGCACAGATACGCAGTATTTT.